The clone carrying this TCR beta chain was recorded at least ten times. Its antigen is unknown. This sample was included in a study of T cells in Graves' hyperthyroidism and ophthalmopathy. Whole-study findings and limits: The model forecast ophthalmopathy, anticipating it by a median roughly 6.3 months before onset.

CDR3 size: 17 residues. Trimming removed 2 bases from V and 8 bases from J; junction bases left unmatched: 11. Germline V gene lookup returns CDR1 KGHDR and CDR2 SFDVKD. RNA transcripts served as the template for amplifying TCR beta CDR3 regions. The HTBI primer set drove a first-round RT-PCR of the TCR CDR3. Each CDR3 protein gets one entry after TCRdb re-called the multiplex PCR reads with MiXCR. The sample carries around 300,000 distinct CDR3 sequences, 10% to 15% recorded once. Sequencing was done on a sample of blood. This TCR came from a woman in her twenties or thirties with Graves' hyperthyroidism that later progressed to Graves' ophthalmopathy. This rearrangement joins TRBV24-1 to TRBJ2-1, with 10 bases lining up with TRBD1. CDR3 loop: CATSDSGQGIQGDEQFF. The CDR3 nucleotides are TGTGCCACCAGTGATTCGGGACAGGGGATACAAGGCGATGAGCAGTTCTTC.